This TCR beta chain was found in a study of T cells in Graves' hyperthyroidism and ophthalmopathy. This clonotype came up many times. What it binds is not known. Regions amplified from RNA transcripts were the TCR beta CDR3 regions. Initially, a first-round RT-PCR of the TCR CDR3 employed the HTBI primer set. TCRdb redid the calling of the multiplex PCR reads with MiXCR, one entry per CDR3 protein. The sample lists more than 300,000 distinct CDR3 sequences, about 15% occurring once. Inclusion characteristics of ophthalmopathy patients comprised a Clinical Activity Score of at least 3, a NOSPECS grade of at least 4, and duration under 3 months. Germline values: CDR1 SQVTM, CDR2 ANQGSEA. Germline trimming cut 7 bases from V and 7 bases from J; bases unmatched to any gene: 9. This CDR3 is built from 12 residues. Study-wide findings and caveats: Ophthalmopathy could be told apart from stable hyperthyroidism with a 13 V-J model. Blood also showed most of the thyroid clonotypes that were expanded above 0.001.

The origin of this receptor is a woman in her 30s with Graves' ophthalmopathy. The sequenced sample consisted of blood. The V call is TRBV29-1, the J call TRBJ1-1; TRBD1 aligns across 7 bases. Here the CDR3 DNA reads TGCAGCGCGAGACAGGGTGGCGGTGAAGCTTTCTTT. This translates into CSARQGGGEAFF.